There are a few counts of the clone carrying this T cell receptor beta chain. The antigen is unknown. The data were obtained in a study of T cell repertoires in cytomegalovirus infection. Study details: The authors relied on CMV epitopes, both recently identified HLA-C-restricted and well-studied HLA-B-restricted. An indication of both CMV infection and matching HLA type came from public TCR beta signatures. The study, taken as a whole, reports: Totalled public TCR beta family frequency picked out people who carried CMV plus the relevant HLA. The ex vivo response showed dominance by HLA-C-restricted CMV-specific TCR beta clonotypes.

TCRdb passed the reads through MiXCR, listing each CDR3 protein once. The sample shows roughly 800,000 distinct CDR3 sequences, about 28% of them seen only once. CDR1 LGHNA and CDR2 YSLEER come from the germline V gene. Trimming shortened V by 0 bases and J by 10 bases, and 12 bases separated the two germline ends. There are 13 residues in the CDR3. The sample consisted of cultured CD8+ T cells from PBMCs, taken from culture after CMV antigen stimulation. The chain links TRBV4-3 to TRBJ1-1; D unclear. This receptor was identified in a human donor in good health (CMV status not recorded). Some clones in this sample may be carry-over from other donors' samples. The CDR3, as DNA: TGCGCCAGCAGCCAAGAAACAGTAACGGGAGCTTTCTTT. Translating gives CASSQETVTGAFF.